These 7 T cell receptor beta chains share one sample of origin, sequenced in a study of T cells in Graves' hyperthyroidism and ophthalmopathy. It was RNA transcripts that yielded the amplified TCR beta CDR3 regions. An initial round of RT-PCR targeting the TCR CDR3 relied on the HTBI primer set. TCRdb ran MiXCR on the multiplex PCR reads and lists one entry per CDR3 protein. The sample holds some 500,000 distinct CDR3 sequences, around 15% seen once. Material for sequencing was blood. The receptors stem from a woman between 18 and 30 years old with Graves' hyperthyroidism.

This clonotype has more than one count but fewer than ten. The chain recombines TRBV27 with TRBJ1-4; no reliable D call. Trimming pared 3 bases from V and 0 bases from J, leaving 5 bases between. The germline V gene encodes CDR1 MNHEY and CDR2 SMNVEV (reference sequence). This CDR3 comprises 14 residues. CDR3 in amino acids: CASSLVSTNEKLFF. Written as DNA, the CDR3 is TGTGCCAGCAGTTTGGTATCAACTAATGAAAAACTGTTTTTT.

In its sample, this clonotype was seen a few times. The V and J genes are TRBV5-4 and TRBJ2-1; D possibly corresponds to TRBD2 (5 bases). Germline V gene lookup returns CDR1 SGHNT and CDR2 YYREEE (reference sequence). Trimming took 4 bases from V and 9 from J, leaving 11 bases between them. CDR3 length: 12 residues. For the CDR3, the DNA is TGTGCCAGCAGCCGACCTGGAGGTGAGCAGTTCTTC. It is translated as CASSRPGGEQFF.

This clonotype was observed many times. The chain employs TRBV6-1 and TRBJ2-7; either TRBD1 or TRBD2 may supply D (5 bases each). Trimming took off 3 bases at V and 4 bases at J, with 19 bases between the two ends. There are 16 residues in the CDR3. The V gene's germline CDR1 is MNHNS and CDR2 SASEGT. The CDR3 protein is CASSELPGTRRYEQYF. The CDR3 DNA reads TGTGCCAGCAGTGAGTTACCCGGGACGAGAAGATACGAGCAGTACTTC.

This rearrangement joins TRBV20-1 to TRBJ2-3, with D tentatively TRBD1 (5 bases). The length of the CDR3 is 15 residues. Trimming stripped 2 bases from V and 1 base from J, with 13 bases between. CDR1 and CDR2 from the germline V gene are DFQATT and SNEGSKA (reference sequence). The CDR3 here is CSARRGGPRTDTQYF. The DNA of the CDR3 is TGCAGTGCTAGAAGGGGCGGACCGCGCACAGATACGCAGTATTTT.

A few counts support this clonotype. CDR3 nucleotides: TGTGCCAGCAGCGCAACCGGGGTAAGGGACACTGAAGCTTTCTTT. It is translated as CASSATGVRDTEAFF. The genes are TRBV7-6 and TRBJ1-1; no reliable D call. The V and J ends lost 5 bases and 3 bases respectively, with 16 bases between them. In germline, CDR1 is SGHVS, CDR2 FNYEAQ. The CDR3 totals 15 residues.

V usage is TRBV19 and J usage is TRBJ1-5; the D gene is possibly TRBD1 (6 bases). The CDR3 has 17 residues. Germline V gene data show CDR1 as LNHDA and CDR2 as SQIVND (reference sequence). V gave up 2 bases and J gave up 1 base, with 15 bases separating them. Written as DNA, the CDR3 is TGTGCCAGTAGTATATTACAGGGAGGATCCAGCAATCAGCCCCAGCATTTT. It translates to CASSILQGGSSNQPQHF.

This clonotype was detected ten times or more. The CDR3 coding sequence is TGCGCCAGCAGGAACGTACTCGGGGGGAGGAACACTGAAGCTTTCTTT. Protein: CASRNVLGGRNTEAFF. V gene TRBV4-1 combines with J gene TRBJ1-1, with a possible D match to TRBD1 (5 bases). The CDR3 runs to 16 residues. Germline V CDR1 and CDR2: MGHRA, YSYEKL. V was clipped by 6 bases and J by 1 base, with 18 bases between them.